Below, 28 T cell receptor beta chains from the same sample are listed, as sequenced in a study of blood T cell repertoires in COVID-19. Measured with immunoSEQ multiplex PCR; TCRdb has only the in-frame clones, and not every one. The sample records more than 95,000 clones, roughly nine tenths being singletons. Specimen: peripheral blood. The receptor set was obtained from a man between 65 and 85 years old who had recovered from COVID-19.

This clone was seen once. The V gene is TRBV24-1, the J gene TRBJ2-4; D may be TRBD1 (6 bases). Trimming cost V 2 bases and J 4 bases, with 11 bases left between them. The length of the CDR3 is 15 residues. CDR1 is KGHDR and CDR2 is SFDVKD in the germline V gene. The CDR3 bases are TGTGCCACCAGTGATTCACGACAGGATAAAAACATTCAGTACTTC. This sequence encodes CATSDSRQDKNIQYF.

This rearrangement joins TRBV2 to TRBJ2-5, with TRBD2 as a possible D gene (7 bases). This CDR3 contains 15 residues. V dropped 3 bases and J dropped 0 bases, with 11 bases sitting between them. Germline lookup yields CDR1 SNHLY and CDR2 FYNNEI. The CDR3 nucleotides read TGTGCCAGCAGTGATACGGGGGGCTACCAAGAGACCCAGTACTTC. It yields the protein CASSDTGGYQETQYF.

This clone appeared a few times. The chain employs TRBV28 and TRBJ2-2; 10 nucleotides align to TRBD2. J gave up 7 bases and V 4 bases, and 6 bases lay outside the gene matches. CDR1 is MDHEN, CDR2 SYDVKM, per germline. The CDR3 runs to 15 residues. CDR3 in amino acids: CASSSSASGSGELFF. CDR3 in DNA: TGTGCCAGCAGTTCCTCTGCTAGCGGGAGCGGGGAGCTGTTTTTT.

This chain connects TRBV10-3 to TRBJ2-5; 7 bases are a match to TRBD1. V lost 3 bases and J lost 1; bases outside the gene matches: 2. The CDR3 length is 14 residues. Germline assignment: CDR1 ENHRY and CDR2 SYGVKD. The DNA of the CDR3 is TGTGCCATCAGTGAAAGGACAGGCCAAGAGACCCAGTACTTC. Translation gives CAISERTGQETQYF.

The rearrangement uses TRBV11-2 and TRBJ1-1; D gene ambiguous. CDR3 length equals 15 residues. Germline CDR1 reads SGHAT; CDR2 reads FQNNGV. V dropped 0 bases and J dropped 3 bases, with 11 bases sitting between them. In DNA, the CDR3 is TGTGCCAGCAGCTTAGAAGCCGGGTGGGACACTGAAGCTTTCTTT. The encoded protein is CASSLEAGWDTEAFF.

The chain couples TRBV28 to TRBJ1-1; weak D call: TRBD1 (5 bases). With 3 bases removed from V and 1 base from J, the gap between germline ends came to 9 bases. The germline CDR1 and CDR2 sequences are MDHEN and SYDVKM. This CDR3 has 14 amino acids. CDR3 residues: CASSLRQGNTEAFF. In DNA form, the CDR3 reads TGTGCCAGCAGTTTGCGGCAGGGGAACACTGAAGCTTTCTTT.

The chain is built from TRBV27 and TRBJ2-7; the match to TRBD1 covers 7 bases. This CDR3 comprises 15 residues. The V gene end was trimmed by 2 bases and the J gene end by 12 bases; junction bases not matched to a gene: 16. Germline CDR1 reads MNHEY; CDR2 reads SMNVEV (reference sequence). The CDR3 DNA follows: TGTGCCAGCAGTTTACTCGGACAGGTAGGAGATCACCGGTACTTC. Amino acids: CASSLLGQVGDHRYF.

The rearrangement joins TRBV19 to TRBJ1-2; D gene ambiguous. Between the trimmed V and J ends, which lost 1 base and 3 bases, there was a span of 12 bases. This CDR3 spans 15 amino acids. CDR1 is LNHDA, CDR2 SQIVND, per germline (reference sequence). DNA for the CDR3: TGTGCCAGTAGTATAGTGCTCGGGAAACACTATGGCTACACCTTC. This gives the protein CASSIVLGKHYGYTF.

This clone was seen more than once but under ten times. The CDR3 sequence: CASSYTTGAEAFF. The CDR3 nucleotides read TGTGCCAGCAGTTACACCACAGGGGCTGAAGCTTTCTTT. The chain combines TRBV6-6 with TRBJ1-1, with TRBD1 identical over 7 bases. Germline CDR1 is MNHNY and CDR2 is SVGAGI (reference sequence). V lost 2 bases and J lost 6; bases outside the gene matches: 3. The CDR3 covers 13 residues.

The chain uses TRBV6-5 and TRBJ1-2, with D possibly matching TRBD1 (6 bases). The length of the CDR3 is 15 residues. The V and J ends lost 5 bases and 5 bases respectively, with 18 bases between them. Germline loops: CDR1 MNHEY, CDR2 SVGAGI. Here the CDR3 DNA reads TGTGCCAGCAGTCAGGACAGCCCGGTCTATTATGGCTACACCTTC. Translating gives CASSQDSPVYYGYTF.

This chain joins TRBV5-1 and TRBJ2-2; 7 nucleotides match TRBD1. Germline values: CDR1 SGHRS, CDR2 YFSETQ. J was trimmed by 14 bases and V by 0 bases; bases with no gene match: 4. The CDR3 spans 12 residues. CDR3 region: CASSLDRGVLFF. For the CDR3, the DNA is TGCGCCAGCAGCTTGGACAGGGGTGTCCTGTTTTTT.

This clone was observed a few times. This CDR3 reads CASSRGAYTF. The CDR3, as DNA: TGTGCCAGTAGTCGAGGCGCCTACACCTTC. The chain couples TRBV19 to TRBJ1-2; D not resolved. CDR3 length equals 10 residues. CDR1 LNHDA and CDR2 SQIVND come from the germline V gene (reference sequence). Deletions cut 5 bases from V and 10 bases from J, with 8 bases between.

This rearrangement joins TRBV9 to TRBJ1-5; tentative D call: TRBD1 (6 bases). Trimming took 0 bases from V and 7 from J, leaving 11 bases between them. Germline lookup yields CDR1 SGDLS and CDR2 YYNGEE. The CDR3 extends over 14 amino acids. CDR3 nucleotides: TGTGCCAGCAGCGTAGCAGGGGTAGGGCAGCCCCAGCATTTT. Residues: CASSVAGVGQPQHF.

This sequence joins TRBV2 and TRBJ1-2; weak D call: TRBD1 (5 bases). Germline assignment: CDR1 SNHLY and CDR2 FYNNEI. Trimming shortened V by 6 bases and J by 8 bases, and 13 bases separated the two germline ends. CDR3 length: 12 amino acids. The chain's CDR3 is CASSRDLWGYTF. For the CDR3, the DNA is TGTGCCAGCAGCAGGGATCTTTGGGGCTACACCTTC.

The chain has TRBV15 and TRBJ2-7; TRBD2 matches 9 bases. The CDR3 extends over 15 amino acids. The V gene's germline CDR1 is LNHNV and CDR2 YYDKDF (reference sequence). With V trimmed by 5 bases and J by 1 base, 6 bases remained unmatched. The CDR3 spells CATSQETSGSYEQYF. The DNA for the CDR3 is TGTGCCACCAGCCAGGAGACTAGCGGTTCCTACGAGCAGTACTTC.

This chain uses TRBV18 with TRBJ1-4, with D unresolved. With 4 bases removed from V and 1 base from J, the gap between germline ends came to 13 bases. Germline V gene lookup returns CDR1 KGHSH and CDR2 LQKENI. The CDR3 is made up of 16 amino acids. For the CDR3, the DNA is TGTGCCAGCTCACTCGAGGCAGCTCTAACTAATGAAAAACTGTTTTTT. Protein: CASSLEAALTNEKLFF.

This clone has a single count. This chain uses TRBV6-1 with TRBJ2-3, with D possibly matching TRBD1 (5 bases). This CDR3 contains 15 residues. Per the germline V gene, CDR1 is MNHNS and CDR2 is SASEGT. V was trimmed by 2 bases and J by 1 base, leaving 10 bases between them. The DNA for the CDR3 is TGTGCCAGCAGTGAACCAGGGCTTGGCACAGATACGCAGTATTTT. It encodes CASSEPGLGTDTQYF.

This chain joins TRBV28 and TRBJ1-1, with D unclear. The CDR3 covers 15 residues. The V end was cut by 4 bases, the J end by 1 base, with 13 bases between. Germline V gene sequence: CDR1 MDHEN, CDR2 SYDVKM. Here the CDR3 DNA reads TGTGCCAGCAGTTCCCTCGGACGGGAGAACACTGAAGCTTTCTTT. It translates to CASSSLGRENTEAFF. Variable domain in full (rest from reference TRBV28 and TRBJ1-1): DVKVTQSSRYLVKRTGEKVFLECVQDMDHENMFWYRQDPGLGLRLIYFSYDVKMKEKGDIPEGYSVSREKKERFSLILESASTNQTSMYLCASSSLGRENTEAFFGQGTRLTVV.

The V and J genes are TRBV28 and TRBJ2-1; 7 bases match TRBD2. This CDR3 spans 16 amino acids. Germline V gene data show CDR1 as MDHEN and CDR2 as SYDVKM. V was pared by 7 bases and J by 3 bases, with 12 bases of the junction left unmatched. The CDR3 DNA reads as TGTGCCAGCATCCCCTGGGCCAGCGGGATCTACAATGAGCAGTTCTTC. Translated: CASIPWASGIYNEQFF.

This clone was picked up a small number of times. The chain recombines TRBV6-1 with TRBJ1-2; D is uncertain. This CDR3 has 13 amino acids. Germline CDR1 reads MNHNS; CDR2 reads SASEGT. Trimming cost V 3 bases and J 2 bases, with 7 bases left between them. CDR3 coding DNA: TGTGCCAGCAGTGAGGGCCCGAACTATGGCTACACCTTC. It encodes CASSEGPNYGYTF.

This sequence joins TRBV9 and TRBJ1-3; D may be TRBD1 (6 bases). The V and J ends lost 2 bases and 2 bases respectively, with 11 bases between them. The CDR3 covers 15 residues. CDR1 is SGDLS, CDR2 YYNGEE, per germline. This chain's CDR3 is CASSVSEGAGNTIYF. The CDR3 nucleotides read TGTGCCAGCAGCGTTTCAGAGGGGGCTGGAAACACCATATATTTT.

A single count supports this clone. Other nucleotide sequences in the sample specify the same CDR3. This sequence joins TRBV27 and TRBJ1-2; D unclear. The CDR3 loop spans 14 amino acids. CDR1 MNHEY and CDR2 SMNVEV come from the germline V gene (reference sequence). Trimming took 5 bases from V and 5 from J, leaving 15 bases between them. The CDR3 spells CASSLGGFPYGYTF. The CDR3 region has the DNA TGTGCCAGCAGTCTTGGCGGCTTCCCGTATGGCTACACCTTC.

The rearrangement joins TRBV28 to TRBJ2-3; 7 bases align to TRBD2. Trimming cost V 4 bases and J 9 bases; bases outside gene matches: 4. CDR3 size: 12 residues. The germline gives CDR1 MDHEN, CDR2 SYDVKM. CDR3 loop: CASSSLAETQYF. The CDR3 DNA reads TGTGCCAGCAGTTCCCTAGCGGAGACGCAGTATTTT.

The chain uses TRBV3-1 (or the pseudogene TRBV3-2) and TRBJ2-7; tentative D call: TRBD2 (5 bases). CDR1 LGHDT and CDR2 YNNKEL come from the germline V gene (reference sequence). CDR3 length: 15 residues. V dropped 3 bases and J dropped 0 bases, with 12 bases sitting between them. This CDR3 is CASSHRAESSYEQYF. The CDR3 region has the DNA TGTGCCAGCAGCCACCGAGCGGAGAGCTCCTACGAGCAGTACTTC.

The chain couples TRBV9 to TRBJ2-2, with 9 bases fitting TRBD1. Trimming cost V 3 bases and J 6 bases; bases outside gene matches: 6. This CDR3 is 15 amino acids long. The germline V gene has CDR1 SGDLS and CDR2 YYNGEE. The CDR3 nucleotides read TGTGCCAGCAGCGGACCGGGACAGGGCCCCGGGGAGCTGTTTTTT. Protein sequence: CASSGPGQGPGELFF.

The count of this clone is one. The chain joins TRBV10-3 to TRBJ1-1; TRBD1 is a possible D gene (5 bases). The germline V gene has CDR1 ENHRY and CDR2 SYGVKD. The length of the CDR3 is 15 residues. Trimming pared 0 bases from V and 2 bases from J, leaving 10 bases between. For the CDR3, the DNA is TGTGCCATCAGTGAGTCAGCGGGGGGAAACACTGAAGCTTTCTTT. Its protein is CAISESAGGNTEAFF.

This rearrangement joins TRBV28 to TRBJ1-5, with TRBD1 identical over 7 bases. The CDR3 has 17 residues. Germline-derived CDR1 and CDR2 are MDHEN and SYDVKM. V shed 1 base and J 0 bases; nucleotides not matched to a gene: 6. The CDR3, as DNA: TGTGCCAGCAGTTTATATAGGACAGGCTATAGCAATCAGCCCCAGCATTTT. This translates into CASSLYRTGYSNQPQHF.

The chain uses TRBV27 and TRBJ1-1; no reliable D call. The germline V gene has CDR1 MNHEY and CDR2 SMNVEV (reference sequence). Trimming took 3 bases from V and 4 from J, leaving 9 bases between them. This CDR3 spans 13 amino acids. The CDR3 bases are TGTGCCAGCAGTTTGAGGGCGAGCACTGAAGCTTTCTTT. This gives the protein CASSLRASTEAFF.